This is a list of T cell receptor beta chains from one sample in a study of vaccination and CD4 T cells after COVID-19. TCRdb re-analysed the PCR reads in MiXCR, keeping a single row per CDR3 protein. The table shows approximately 21,000 distinct CDR3 sequences, with about 45% occurring only once. These receptors have no known antigen. This sample comprised CD4+ T cells from blood, cultured in vitro, obtained about 7 months after SARS-CoV-2 vaccination. These receptors were obtained from a human donor who had recovered from COVID-19. The CDR3 runs from the conserved cysteine through the conserved F or W. A D gene is named only where the DNA matches it firmly. Not all rows give a size; the values are once, few, many and, for expanded clones, a class.

v_gene: TRBV15
j_gene: TRBJ2-3
abundance: -
d_gene: -
CDR3aa: CATSREELVTDTQYF
CDR3nt: TGTGCCACCAGCAGAGAAGAACTAGTTACAGATACGCAGTATTTT

v_gene: TRBV18
j_gene: TRBJ2-5
abundance: few
d_gene: TRBD1
CDR3aa: CASSPRGTEETQYF
CDR3nt: TGTGCCAGCTCACCACGAGGGACAGAAGAGACCCAGTACTTC

v_gene: TRBV7-2
j_gene: TRBJ2-1
abundance: -
d_gene: TRBD2
CDR3aa: CASSLFSGSSYNEQFF
CDR3nt: TGTGCCAGCAGCTTATTTAGCGGGAGCTCCTACAATGAGCAGTTCTTC

v_gene: TRBV7-2
j_gene: TRBJ2-7
abundance: few
d_gene: -
CDR3aa: CASSSGTERYEQYF
CDR3nt: TGTGCCAGCAGCTCAGGGACCGAACGCTACGAGCAGTACTTC

v_gene: TRBV7-8
j_gene: TRBJ2-7
abundance: -
d_gene: -
CDR3aa: CASSLTGYEQYF
CDR3nt: TGTGCCAGCAGCTTAACCGGGTACGAGCAGTACTTC

v_gene: TRBV7-9
j_gene: TRBJ2-1
abundance: -
d_gene: TRBD1
CDR3aa: CASSPTGGSLRSYNEQFF
CDR3nt: TGTGCCAGCAGTCCAACAGGGGGAAGTCTCCGCTCCTACAATGAGCAGTTCTTC

v_gene: TRBV19
j_gene: TRBJ2-6
abundance: -
d_gene: -
CDR3aa: CASSRDGISGANVLTF
CDR3nt: TGTGCCAGTAGTAGAGACGGCATCTCTGGGGCCAACGTCCTGACTTTC

v_gene: TRBV4-1
j_gene: TRBJ2-3
abundance: -
d_gene: TRBD2
CDR3aa: CASSARGESSTDTQYF
CDR3nt: TGCGCCAGCAGCGCGCGGGGGGAATCTAGCACAGATACGCAGTATTTT

v_gene: TRBV6-5
j_gene: TRBJ2-5
abundance: few
d_gene: -
CDR3aa: CASSYEGGSVETQYF
CDR3nt: TGTGCCAGCAGTTACGAGGGAGGCTCGGTCGAGACCCAGTACTTC

v_gene: TRBV6-1
j_gene: TRBJ2-1
abundance: once
d_gene: -
CDR3aa: CASTPRVGLPGEQFF
CDR3nt: TGTGCCAGCACGCCCCGGGTGGGGCTCCCGGGAGAGCAGTTCTTC

v_gene: TRBV7-9
j_gene: TRBJ1-3
abundance: -
d_gene: TRBD1
CDR3aa: CASSATPSDRGNTIYF
CDR3nt: TGTGCCAGCAGCGCAACACCCTCGGACAGGGGAAACACCATATATTTT

v_gene: TRBV28
j_gene: TRBJ1-3
abundance: once
d_gene: -
CDR3aa: CASSLRPGNTIYF
CDR3nt: TGTGCCAGCAGCCTTAGGCCCGGAAACACCATATATTTT

v_gene: TRBV12-3/TRBV12-4
j_gene: TRBJ2-5
abundance: -
d_gene: TRBD2
CDR3aa: CASSLLAGFGETQYF
CDR3nt: TGTGCCAGCAGTTTATTAGCGGGCTTCGGGGAGACCCAGTACTTC

v_gene: TRBV6-2/TRBV6-3
j_gene: TRBJ2-5
abundance: -
d_gene: -
CDR3aa: CASKPGGRETQYF
CDR3nt: TGTGCCAGCAAACCCGGGGGCCGAGAGACCCAGTACTTC

v_gene: TRBV5-4
j_gene: TRBJ2-5
abundance: -
d_gene: -
CDR3aa: CASSHVSGRETQYF
CDR3nt: TGTGCCAGCAGCCATGTGTCAGGGAGGGAGACCCAGTACTTC

v_gene: TRBV11-2
j_gene: TRBJ2-5
abundance: -
d_gene: TRBD2
CDR3aa: CASNHLRLAEETQYF
CDR3nt: TGTGCCAGCAATCATCTACGGCTAGCGGAAGAGACCCAGTACTTC

v_gene: TRBV15
j_gene: TRBJ2-5
abundance: few
d_gene: -
CDR3aa: CATSLENALTGTQETQYF
CDR3nt: TGTGCCACCAGCTTAGAGAACGCCCTGACAGGGACTCAAGAGACCCAGTACTTC

v_gene: TRBV28
j_gene: TRBJ1-2
abundance: -
d_gene: TRBD1
CDR3aa: CASVGQGASLGYGYTF
CDR3nt: TGTGCCAGCGTAGGACAGGGGGCCAGCCTGGGCTATGGCTACACCTTC

v_gene: TRBV4-1
j_gene: TRBJ1-2
abundance: -
d_gene: TRBD1
CDR3aa: CASSQGDRGYGYTF
CDR3nt: TGCGCCAGCAGCCAAGGCGACAGGGGTTATGGCTACACCTTC

v_gene: TRBV5-4
j_gene: TRBJ2-1
abundance: -
d_gene: -
CDR3aa: CASSLIRGTYNEQFF
CDR3nt: TGTGCCAGCAGCTTGATACGGGGGACCTACAATGAGCAGTTCTTC

v_gene: TRBV20-1
j_gene: TRBJ1-5
abundance: medium-sized
d_gene: -
CDR3aa: CSAQASGQYQPQHF
CDR3nt: TGCAGTGCCCAAGCCTCGGGTCAATATCAGCCCCAGCATTTT

v_gene: TRBV18
j_gene: TRBJ2-1
abundance: -
d_gene: TRBD1
CDR3aa: CASSPPGGANNEQFF
CDR3nt: TGTGCCAGCTCACCCCCAGGGGGCGCGAACAATGAGCAGTTCTTC

v_gene: TRBV7-8
j_gene: TRBJ1-1
abundance: -
d_gene: -
CDR3aa: CASSLIQGNTEAFF
CDR3nt: TGTGCCAGCAGCTTAATCCAGGGAAATACTGAAGCTTTCTTT

v_gene: TRBV20-1
j_gene: TRBJ2-7
abundance: -
d_gene: TRBD1
CDR3aa: CSARPSDREGTYEQYF
CDR3nt: TGCAGTGCTAGACCCTCGGACAGGGAAGGAACCTACGAGCAGTACTTC

v_gene: TRBV2
j_gene: TRBJ2-7
abundance: -
d_gene: TRBD2
CDR3aa: CASRGLAGGYEQYF
CDR3nt: TGTGCCAGCAGGGGACTAGCGGGAGGCTACGAGCAGTACTTC

v_gene: TRBV27
j_gene: TRBJ1-2
abundance: -
d_gene: -
CDR3aa: CASSLRENYGYTF
CDR3nt: TGTGCCAGCAGTTTGAGGGAAAACTATGGCTACACCTTC

v_gene: TRBV28
j_gene: TRBJ1-5
abundance: few
d_gene: TRBD1
CDR3aa: CASSSTGGYNQPQHF
CDR3nt: TGTGCCAGCAGCTCGACAGGGGGATACAATCAGCCCCAGCATTTT

v_gene: TRBV2
j_gene: TRBJ2-3
abundance: few
d_gene: -
CDR3aa: CASRIAEGTNTRYF
CDR3nt: TGTGCCAGCAGAATAGCGGAGGGGACGAATACGCGGTATTTT

v_gene: TRBV7-2
j_gene: TRBJ1-1
abundance: -
d_gene: -
CDR3aa: CASSLVVGGNTEAFF
CDR3nt: TGTGCCAGCAGCTTAGTCGTGGGAGGGAACACTGAAGCTTTCTTT

v_gene: TRBV28
j_gene: TRBJ2-7
abundance: once
d_gene: -
CDR3aa: CASSPGKFEDEQYF
CDR3nt: TGTGCCAGCAGCCCGGGGAAGTTTGAGGACGAGCAGTACTTC

v_gene: TRBV20-1
j_gene: TRBJ2-1
abundance: -
d_gene: -
CDR3aa: CSANGEPYNEQFF
CDR3nt: TGCAGTGCTAATGGGGAACCCTACAATGAGCAGTTCTTC

v_gene: TRBV29-1
j_gene: TRBJ2-5
abundance: few
d_gene: -
CDR3aa: CSVSAAIGVEETQYF
CDR3nt: TGCAGCGTTTCGGCAGCCATTGGAGTCGAGGAGACCCAGTACTTC

v_gene: TRBV24-1
j_gene: TRBJ2-1
abundance: -
d_gene: -
CDR3aa: CAASDRTSPYNEQFF
CDR3nt: TGTGCCGCCAGTGATAGGACAAGCCCGTACAATGAGCAGTTCTTC

v_gene: TRBV20-1
j_gene: TRBJ1-1
abundance: few
d_gene: TRBD1
CDR3aa: CSADRQGVDRAFF
CDR3nt: TGCAGTGCTGACCGACAGGGGGTGGATCGAGCTTTCTTT

v_gene: TRBV6-1
j_gene: TRBJ2-3
abundance: -
d_gene: TRBD2
CDR3aa: CASSQIRGGTDTQYF
CDR3nt: TGTGCCAGCAGCCAAATCCGGGGGGGAACAGATACGCAGTATTTT